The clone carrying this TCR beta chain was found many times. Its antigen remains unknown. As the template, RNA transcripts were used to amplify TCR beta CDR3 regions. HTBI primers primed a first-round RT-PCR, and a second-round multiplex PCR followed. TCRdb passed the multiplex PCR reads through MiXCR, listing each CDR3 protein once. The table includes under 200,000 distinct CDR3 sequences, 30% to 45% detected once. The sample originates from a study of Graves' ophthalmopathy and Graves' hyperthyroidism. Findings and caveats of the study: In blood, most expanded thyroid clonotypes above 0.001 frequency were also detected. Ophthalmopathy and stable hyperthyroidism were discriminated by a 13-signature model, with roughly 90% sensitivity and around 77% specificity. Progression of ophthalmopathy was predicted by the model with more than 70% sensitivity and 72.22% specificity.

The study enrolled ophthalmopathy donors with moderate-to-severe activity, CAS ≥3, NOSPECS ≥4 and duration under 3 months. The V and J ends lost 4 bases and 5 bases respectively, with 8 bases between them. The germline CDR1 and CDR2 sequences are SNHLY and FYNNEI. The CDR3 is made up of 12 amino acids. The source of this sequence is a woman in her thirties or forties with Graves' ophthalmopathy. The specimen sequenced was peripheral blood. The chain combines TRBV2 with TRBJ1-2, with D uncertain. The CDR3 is CASSVQSYGYTF. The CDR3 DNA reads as TGTGCCAGCAGTGTCCAGTCGTATGGCTACACCTTC.